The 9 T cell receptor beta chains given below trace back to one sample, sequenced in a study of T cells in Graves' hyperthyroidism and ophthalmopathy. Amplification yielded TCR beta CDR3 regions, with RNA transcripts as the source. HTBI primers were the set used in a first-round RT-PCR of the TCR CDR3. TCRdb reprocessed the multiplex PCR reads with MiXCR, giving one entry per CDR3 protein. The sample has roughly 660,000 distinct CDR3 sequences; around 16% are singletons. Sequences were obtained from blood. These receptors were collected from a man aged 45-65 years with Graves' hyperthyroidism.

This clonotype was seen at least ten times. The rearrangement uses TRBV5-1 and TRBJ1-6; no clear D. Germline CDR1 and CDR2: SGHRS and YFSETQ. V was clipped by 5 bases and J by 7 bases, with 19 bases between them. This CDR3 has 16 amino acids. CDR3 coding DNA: TGCGCCAGCAGTCCGGCCGCCACAGTGCCGAATTCACCCCTCCACTTT. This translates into CASSPAATVPNSPLHF.

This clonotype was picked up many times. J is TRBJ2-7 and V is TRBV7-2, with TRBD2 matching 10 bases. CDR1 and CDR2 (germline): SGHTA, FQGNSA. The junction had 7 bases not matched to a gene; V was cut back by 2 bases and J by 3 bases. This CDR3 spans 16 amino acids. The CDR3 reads CASSLSWTSGGYEQYF. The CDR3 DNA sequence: TGTGCCAGCAGCTTAAGTTGGACTAGCGGAGGCTACGAGCAGTACTTC.

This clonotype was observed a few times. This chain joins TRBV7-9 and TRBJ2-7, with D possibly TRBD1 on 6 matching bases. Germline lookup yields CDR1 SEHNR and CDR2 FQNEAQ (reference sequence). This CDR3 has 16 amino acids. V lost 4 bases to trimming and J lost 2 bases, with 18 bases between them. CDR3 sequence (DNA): TGTGCCAGCAGCTCAAGCGCAGGGGTAGGAGCCTACGAGCAGTACTTC. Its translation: CASSSSAGVGAYEQYF.

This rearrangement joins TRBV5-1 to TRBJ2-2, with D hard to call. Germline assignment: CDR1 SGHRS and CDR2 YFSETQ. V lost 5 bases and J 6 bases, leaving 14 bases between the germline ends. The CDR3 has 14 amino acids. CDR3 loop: CASRAGRSPGELFF. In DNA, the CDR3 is TGCGCCAGCAGGGCAGGACGGTCTCCCGGGGAGCTGTTTTTT.

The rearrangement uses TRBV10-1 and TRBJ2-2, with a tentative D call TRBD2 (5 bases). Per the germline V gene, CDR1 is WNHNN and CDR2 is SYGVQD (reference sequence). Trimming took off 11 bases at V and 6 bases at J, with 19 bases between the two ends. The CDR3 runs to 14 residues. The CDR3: CAGYPGISSGELFF. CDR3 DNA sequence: TGCGCCGGCTACCCGGGAATAAGTTCCGGGGAGCTGTTTTTT.

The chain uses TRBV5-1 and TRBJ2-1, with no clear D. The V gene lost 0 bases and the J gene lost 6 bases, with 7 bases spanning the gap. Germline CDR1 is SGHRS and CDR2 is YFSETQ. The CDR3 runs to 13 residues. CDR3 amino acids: CASSLGRFNEQFF. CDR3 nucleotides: TGCGCCAGCAGCTTGGGACGGTTCAATGAGCAGTTCTTC.

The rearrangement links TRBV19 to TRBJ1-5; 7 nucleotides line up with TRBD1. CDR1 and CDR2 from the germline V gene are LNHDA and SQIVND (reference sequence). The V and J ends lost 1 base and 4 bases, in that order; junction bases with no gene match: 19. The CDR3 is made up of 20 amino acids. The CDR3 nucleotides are TGTGCCAGTAGTATAGTCCACCCACTTTCCGAAGACAGGGCAAATCAGCCCCAGCATTTT. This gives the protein CASSIVHPLSEDRANQPQHF. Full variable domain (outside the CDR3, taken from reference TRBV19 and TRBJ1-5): DGGITQSPKYLFRKEGQNVTLSCEQNLNHDAMYWYRQDPGQGLRLIYYSQIVNDFQKGDIAEGYSVSREKKESFPLTVTSAQKNPTAFYLCASSIVHPLSEDRANQPQHFGDGTRLSIL.

In nucleotides, the CDR3 is TGCGCCAGCAGCCAAGATCGAATTGGCAGCATGGATTCACCCCTCCACTTT. Translation: CASSQDRIGSMDSPLHF. V usage is TRBV4-1 and J usage is TRBJ1-6; D uncertain. The CDR3 sequence is 17 residues long. Germline assignment: CDR1 MGHRA and CDR2 YSYEKL. Trimming shortened V by 0 bases and J by 8 bases, and 17 bases separated the two germline ends.

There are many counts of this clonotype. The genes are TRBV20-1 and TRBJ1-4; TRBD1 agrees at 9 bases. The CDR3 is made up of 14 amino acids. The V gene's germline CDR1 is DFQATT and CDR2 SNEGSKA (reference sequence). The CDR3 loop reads CSPKDPGQGGKLFF. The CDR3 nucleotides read TGCAGCCCTAAGGACCCGGGACAGGGTGGGAAACTGTTTTTT.